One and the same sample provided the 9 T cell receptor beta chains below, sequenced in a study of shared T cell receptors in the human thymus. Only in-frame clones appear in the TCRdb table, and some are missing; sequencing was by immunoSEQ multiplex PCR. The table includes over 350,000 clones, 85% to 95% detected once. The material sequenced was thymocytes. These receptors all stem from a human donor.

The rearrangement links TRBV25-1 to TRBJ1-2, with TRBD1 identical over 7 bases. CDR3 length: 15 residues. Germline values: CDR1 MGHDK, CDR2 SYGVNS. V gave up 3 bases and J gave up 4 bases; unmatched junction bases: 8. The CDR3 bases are TGTGCCAGCAGTGACCAAAACAGGGGTGTCTATGGCTACACCTTC. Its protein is CASSDQNRGVYGYTF.

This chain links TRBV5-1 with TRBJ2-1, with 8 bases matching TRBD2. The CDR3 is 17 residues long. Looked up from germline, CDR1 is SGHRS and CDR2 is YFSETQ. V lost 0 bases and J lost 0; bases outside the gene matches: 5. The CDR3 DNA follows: TGCGCCAGCAGCTTGGTTCAAAGCGGGAGCTCCTACAATGAGCAGTTCTTC. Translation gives CASSLVQSGSSYNEQFF.

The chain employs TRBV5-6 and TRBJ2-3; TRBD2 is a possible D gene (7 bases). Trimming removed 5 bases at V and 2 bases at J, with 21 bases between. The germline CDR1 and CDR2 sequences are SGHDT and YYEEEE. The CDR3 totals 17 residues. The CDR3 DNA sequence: TGTGCCAGCAGAGGGGGAGGGGTGGCGGTGGTCACAGATACGCAGTATTTT. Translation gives CASRGGGVAVVTDTQYF.

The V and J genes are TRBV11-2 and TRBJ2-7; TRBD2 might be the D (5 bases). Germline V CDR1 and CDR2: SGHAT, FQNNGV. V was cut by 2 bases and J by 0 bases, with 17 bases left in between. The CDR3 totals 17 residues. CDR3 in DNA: TGTGCCAGCAGCTTATGGGGAGTGGGGTGGAGCTCCTACGAGCAGTACTTC. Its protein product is CASSLWGVGWSSYEQYF. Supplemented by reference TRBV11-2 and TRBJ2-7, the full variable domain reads EAGVAQSPRYKIIEKRQSVAFWCNPISGHATLYWYQQILGQGPKLLIQFQNNGVVDDSQLPKDRFSAERLKGVDSTLKIQPAKLEDSAVYLCASSLWGVGWSSYEQYFGPGTRLTVT.

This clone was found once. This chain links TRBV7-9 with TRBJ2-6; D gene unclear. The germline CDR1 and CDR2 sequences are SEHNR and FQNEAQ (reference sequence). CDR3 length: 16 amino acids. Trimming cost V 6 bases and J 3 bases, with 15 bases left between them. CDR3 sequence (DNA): TGTGCCAGCAGGTACTACCGAGGTTTTGGGGCCAACGTCCTGACTTTC. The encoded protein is CASRYYRGFGANVLTF.

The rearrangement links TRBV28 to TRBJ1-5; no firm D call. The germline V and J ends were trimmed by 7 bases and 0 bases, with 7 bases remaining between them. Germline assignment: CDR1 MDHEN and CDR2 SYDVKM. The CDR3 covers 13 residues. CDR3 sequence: CASNPPSNQPQHF. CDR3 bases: TGTGCCAGCAATCCACCTAGCAATCAGCCCCAGCATTTT.

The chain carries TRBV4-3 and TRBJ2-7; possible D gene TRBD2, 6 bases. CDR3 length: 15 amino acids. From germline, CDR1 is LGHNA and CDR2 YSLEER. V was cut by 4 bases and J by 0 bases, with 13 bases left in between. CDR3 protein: CASSLSGTGSYEQYF. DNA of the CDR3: TGCGCCAGCAGCCTGTCCGGGACTGGCTCCTACGAGCAGTACTTC.

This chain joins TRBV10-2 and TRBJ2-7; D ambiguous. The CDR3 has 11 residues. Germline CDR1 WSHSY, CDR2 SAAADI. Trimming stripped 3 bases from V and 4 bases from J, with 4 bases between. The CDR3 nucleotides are TGCGCCAGCAGTGAAGGGTACGAGCAGTACTTC. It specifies CASSEGYEQYF.

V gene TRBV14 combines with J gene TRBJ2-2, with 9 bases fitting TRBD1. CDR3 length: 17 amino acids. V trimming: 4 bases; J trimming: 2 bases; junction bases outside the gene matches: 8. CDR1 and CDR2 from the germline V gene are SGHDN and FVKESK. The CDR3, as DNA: TGTGCCAGCAGCCCCGGGACAGGGAGACTAAACACCGGGGAGCTGTTTTTT. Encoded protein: CASSPGTGRLNTGELFF. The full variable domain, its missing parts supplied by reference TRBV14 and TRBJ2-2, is EAGVTQFPSHSVIEKGQTVTLRCDPISGHDNLYWYRRVMGKEIKFLLHFVKESKQDESGMPNNRFLAERTGGTYSTLKVQPAELEDSGVYFCASSPGTGRLNTGELFFGEGSRLTVL.